This TCR beta chain appears in the sequencing data of a study of blood T cell repertoires in COVID-19. Study-wide context: The analysed material was cDNA or gDNA that came from T cells, B-cell-depleted T cells, or PBMCs.

Sequencing used immunoSEQ multiplex PCR; TCRdb keeps in-frame clones, though not all of them. The sample has 40,000 to 50,000 clones, around 90% seen once. Germline trimming cut 4 bases from V and 0 bases from J; bases unmatched to any gene: 1. Germline lookup yields CDR1 SGHDT and CDR2 YYEEEE. The CDR3 runs 14 residues. The specimen was peripheral blood. The chain links TRBV5-6 to TRBJ1-2; TRBD1 matches at 9 bases. The sequence derives from a man in his 70s with active COVID-19. CDR3 protein: CASSRDRANYGYTF. In DNA form, the CDR3 reads TGTGCCAGCAGCAGGGACAGGGCTAACTATGGCTACACCTTC. The whole variable domain, filled in from reference TRBV5-6 and TRBJ1-2, reads DAGVTQSPTHLIKTRGQQVTLRCSPKSGHDTVSWYQQALGQGPQFIFQYYEEEERQRGNFPDRFSGHQFPNYSSELNVNALLLGDSALYLCASSRDRANYGYTFGSGTRLTVV.